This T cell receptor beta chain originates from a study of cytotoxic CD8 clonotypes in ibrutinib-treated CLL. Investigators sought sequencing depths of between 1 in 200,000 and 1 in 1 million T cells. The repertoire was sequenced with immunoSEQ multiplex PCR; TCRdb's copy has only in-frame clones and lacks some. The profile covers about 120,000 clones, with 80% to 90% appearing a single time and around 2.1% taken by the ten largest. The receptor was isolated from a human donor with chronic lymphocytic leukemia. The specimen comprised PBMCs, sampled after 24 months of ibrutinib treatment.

The CDR3 sequence is CASALSVQPQHF. In DNA form, the CDR3 reads TGTGCCAGCGCCCTGTCAGTACAGCCCCAGCATTTT. V gene TRBV6-1 combines with J gene TRBJ1-5; D not certain. The CDR3 extends over 12 amino acids. CDR1 MNHNS and CDR2 SASEGT come from the germline V gene. Between the trimmed V and J ends, which lost 8 bases and 7 bases, there was a span of 12 bases.